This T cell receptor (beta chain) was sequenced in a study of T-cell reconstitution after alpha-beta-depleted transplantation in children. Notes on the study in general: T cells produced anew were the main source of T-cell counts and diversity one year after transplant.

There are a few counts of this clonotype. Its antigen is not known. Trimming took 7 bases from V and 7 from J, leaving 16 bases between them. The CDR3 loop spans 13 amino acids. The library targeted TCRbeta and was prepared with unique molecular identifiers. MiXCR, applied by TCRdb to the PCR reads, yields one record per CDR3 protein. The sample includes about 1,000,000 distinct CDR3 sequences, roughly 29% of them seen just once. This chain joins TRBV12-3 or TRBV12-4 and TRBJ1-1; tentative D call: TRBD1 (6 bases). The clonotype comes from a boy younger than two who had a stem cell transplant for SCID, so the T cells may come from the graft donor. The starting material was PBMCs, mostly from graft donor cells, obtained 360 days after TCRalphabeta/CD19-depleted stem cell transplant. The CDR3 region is CASTLTTDSEAFF. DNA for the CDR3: TGTGCCAGCACGCTCACAACGGACAGTGAAGCTTTCTTT.